This section outlines one T cell receptor (beta chain) sequence together with its context. Its antigen remains unidentified. Positive selection using magnetic beads isolated the CD4+ and CD8+ cells (purity was checked by flow cytometry). These data are taken from a study of somatic mutations in cytotoxic T cells in rheumatoid arthritis. The overall study: Patient blood (30 ml EDTA) was taken immediately after diagnosis and before treatment. The study, taken as a whole, reports: Compared with age-matched healthy controls, rheumatoid arthritis patients did not differ significantly in CD8+ T-cell clonality. In rheumatoid arthritis patients, the slight underrepresentation of TRBV07 was not adjusted for multiple comparisons.

Assay used: immunoSEQ multiplex PCR; TCRdb lists only in-frame clones, some missing. There are approximately 4,200 clones in the sample; roughly 87% occur only once, and under 30% lies in the top ten. This CDR3 has 14 residues. J gave up 6 bases and V 10 bases, and 8 bases lay outside the gene matches. In germline, CDR1 is ENHRY, CDR2 SYGVKD. V is TRBV10-3 and J is TRBJ2-1; 11 bases fit TRBD1. This TCR was sampled from a woman in her 70s with rheumatoid arthritis. Sequencing used CD8+ T cells sorted from blood. CDR3 loop: CATQGTGGFNEQFF. The DNA for the CDR3 is TGTGCCACGCAGGGGACAGGGGGTTTCAATGAGCAGTTCTTC.